The 2 T cell receptor beta chains below come from one sample, sequenced in a study of chemoradiotherapy in HPV16-positive cancers. TCRdb's table, derived via immunoSEQ multiplex PCR, lists solely in-frame clones and lacks some. Seen here are 12,000 or so clones, around four fifths observed once, and the top ten hold approximately 2%. The sample was acquired from a patient who underwent chemoradiotherapy. These receptors came from a human donor with HPV-associated anogenital cancer.

This clone was found once. The genes are TRBV25-1 and TRBJ2-3; a possible D gene is TRBD1 (6 bases). V was trimmed by 3 bases and J by 1 base, leaving 14 bases between them. The length of the CDR3 is 16 residues. Germline V CDR1 and CDR2: MGHDK, SYGVNS. CDR3 sequence reads: CASSEGVAGGTDTQYF. In nucleotides, the CDR3 is TGTGCCAGCAGTGAGGGGGTGGCAGGGGGCACAGATACGCAGTATTTT. The full variable domain, completed using reference TRBV25-1 and TRBJ2-3, is EADIYQTPRYLVIGTGKKITLECSQTMGHDKMYWYQQDPGMELHLIHYSYGVNSTEKGDLSSESTVSRIRTEHFPLTLESARPSHTSQYLCASSEGVAGGTDTQYFGPGTRLTVL.

This sequence joins TRBV19 and TRBJ2-7; D remains ambiguous. The length of the CDR3 is 13 residues. Germline CDR1 and CDR2: LNHDA and SQIVND (reference sequence). V lost 5 bases and J lost 2, with 10 bases in between. CDR3: CASSLRGAYEQYF. The CDR3 DNA sequence: TGTGCCAGTAGTCTTCGTGGAGCCTACGAGCAGTACTTC.